A selection of T cell receptor beta chains follows, all from one sample in a study of cytomegalovirus exposure and HLA in healthy donors. The protocol was immunoSEQ multiplex PCR, while the TCRdb copy is restricted to in-frame clones and leaves out a portion. The top ten clones hold 0.55% to 0.75% of a sample with 82,000 or so clones, around 95% of them seen once. The material sequenced was PBMCs. These receptors came from a woman younger than 35 in good health and CMV-seronegative. CDR3s include the opening cysteine and the closing phenylalanine or tryptophan. A D gene is named only where the DNA matches it firmly. Clone sizes are given selectively: once, few, many, or a class where the clone is expanded.

CASSTSSSRSAALRDGYTF	TGTGCCAGCAGCACTTCCAGTTCGAGGTCGGCGGCCTTGCGAGATGGCTACACCTTC	-	19	TRBV11-2	-	TRBJ1-2
CASSLFAGADTQYF	TGTGCCAGCAGTTTATTTGCAGGGGCAGATACGCAGTATTTT	-	14	TRBV27	-	TRBJ2-3
CASSRDGDRGGKPQHF	TGCGCCAGCAGCCGCGATGGGGACAGGGGTGGTAAGCCCCAGCATTTT	-	16	TRBV4-1	TRBD1	TRBJ1-5
CASSDSAGGWNEQFF	TGTGCCAGCAGTGACTCGGCAGGGGGCTGGAATGAGCAGTTCTTC	-	15	TRBV6-4	TRBD1	TRBJ2-1
CATSPWTANTEAFF	TGTGCCACCAGCCCTTGGACAGCGAACACTGAAGCTTTCTTT	-	14	TRBV15	-	TRBJ1-1
CSAALSYEQYF	TGCAGTGCGGCCCTCTCCTACGAGCAGTACTTC	-	11	TRBV20-1	-	TRBJ2-7
CASSFYPPGQRYEQYF	TGTGCCAGCAGTTTCTACCCCCCCGGACAGCGCTACGAGCAGTACTTC	-	16	TRBV28	-	TRBJ2-7
CATSRGLAGDTGELFF	TGTGCCACCAGCAGAGGGCTAGCGGGGGACACCGGGGAGCTGTTTTTT	-	16	TRBV15	TRBD2	TRBJ2-2
CASSYGTAYGYTF	TGTGCCAGCAGTTACGGGACAGCCTATGGCTACACCTTC	-	13	TRBV28	TRBD1	TRBJ1-2
CASSGTGGNEQYF	TGCGCCAGCAGCGGGACAGGGGGGAACGAGCAGTACTTC	-	13	TRBV4-3	TRBD1	TRBJ2-7
CASRRLAGGPGELFF	TGTGCCAGCAGAAGACTAGCGGGAGGCCCCGGGGAGCTGTTTTTT	-	15	TRBV28	TRBD2	TRBJ2-2
CASSLDVAGVVNTQYF	TGTGCCAGCAGCTTAGACGTAGCGGGAGTAGTGAATACGCAGTATTTT	-	16	TRBV11-2	TRBD2	TRBJ2-3
CASMIGSSYNEQFF	TGCGCCAGCATGATCGGTAGCTCCTACAATGAGCAGTTCTTC	-	14	TRBV5-1	-	TRBJ2-1
CAWSVGTLLSYEQYF	TGTGCCTGGAGTGTTGGGACACTCCTATCCTACGAGCAGTACTTC	-	15	TRBV30	-	TRBJ2-7
CASSISVGDYSYNEQFF	TGTGCCAGCAGTATTTCCGTGGGGGACTACTCCTACAATGAGCAGTTCTTC	-	17	TRBV27	TRBD2	TRBJ2-1
CASSPSRGGDYSGANVLTF	TGCGCCAGCAGCCCGAGCAGGGGAGGGGACTACTCTGGGGCCAACGTCCTGACTTTC	-	19	TRBV4-3	-	TRBJ2-6
CASSLGTSGRSETQYF	TGTGCCAGCAGCTTGGGTACTAGCGGGAGGAGCGAGACCCAGTACTTC	-	16	TRBV5-8	TRBD2	TRBJ2-5
CASSLQGRNTEAFF	TGTGCCAGCAGCTTGCAGGGGAGGAACACTGAAGCTTTCTTT	-	14	TRBV5-4	-	TRBJ1-1
CASSPGTVNQPQHF	TGTGCCAGCAGCCCCGGGACAGTCAATCAGCCCCAGCATTTT	once	14	TRBV9	TRBD1	TRBJ1-5
CASSGGGQGSIDGYTF	TGTGCCAGCAGTGGGGGGGGACAGGGTAGTATCGATGGCTACACCTTC	-	16	TRBV6-6	TRBD1	TRBJ1-2
CASSLRGQGAYEQYF	TGTGCCAGCAGCTTAAGAGGACAGGGGGCGTACGAGCAGTACTTC	once	15	TRBV13	TRBD1	TRBJ2-7
CASSLLGGAETQYF	TGTGCCAGCAGTTTATTAGGAGGTGCGGAGACCCAGTACTTC	-	14	TRBV27	-	TRBJ2-5
CASTSGITDTQYF	TGTGCCAGTACTAGCGGGATTACAGATACGCAGTATTTT	-	13	TRBV19	TRBD2	TRBJ2-3
CASGGTGGYNQPQHF	TGCGCCAGCGGGGGGACAGGGGGCTATAATCAGCCCCAGCATTTT	-	15	TRBV10-2	TRBD1	TRBJ1-5
CASSTGLAGVDTQYF	TGTGCCAGCAGCACGGGACTAGCGGGAGTGGATACGCAGTATTTT	-	15	TRBV7-7	TRBD2	TRBJ2-3
CASDRGIDTEAFF	TGTGCCAGCGACAGGGGGATTGACACTGAAGCTTTCTTT	-	13	TRBV7-9	TRBD1	TRBJ1-1
CASSQVGVPYEQYF	TGCGCCAGCAGCCAAGTTGGTGTGCCCTACGAGCAGTACTTC	once	14	TRBV4-1	-	TRBJ2-7
CASRWTGYRGAFF	TGTGCCAGCAGGTGGACAGGGTATCGAGGAGCTTTCTTT	-	13	TRBV6-5	TRBD1	TRBJ1-1
CASSREVGRYEQYF	TGTGCCAGCAGCCGGGAGGTAGGGAGATACGAGCAGTACTTC	-	14	TRBV7-8	TRBD2	TRBJ2-7
CASSLPRGTEAFF	TGTGCCAGCAGCTTGCCCCGGGGGACTGAAGCTTTCTTT	-	13	TRBV5-6	-	TRBJ1-1
CASSMAGLAGGSTDTQYF	TGTGCCAGTAGTATGGCGGGACTAGCGGGGGGGAGCACAGATACGCAGTATTTT	-	18	TRBV19	TRBD2	TRBJ2-3
CASSLVRGNYEQYF	TGTGCCAGCAGCTTAGTGCGCGGGAACTACGAGCAGTACTTC	-	14	TRBV7-2	-	TRBJ2-7
CASTVGRHSYEQYF	TGCGCCAGCACTGTCGGGAGGCACTCCTACGAGCAGTACTTC	once	14	TRBV10-1	TRBD2	TRBJ2-7
CAISEGLSPLHF	TGTGCCATCAGTGAGGGCCTTTCACCCCTCCACTTT	-	12	TRBV10-3	-	TRBJ1-6
CASSATGGYEQYF	TGTGCCAGCAGCGCCACAGGGGGCTACGAGCAGTACTTC	-	13	TRBV9	TRBD1	TRBJ2-7
CASSLVSPGGPGELFF	TGTGCCAGCAGCTTAGTCTCTCCGGGGGGGCCCGGGGAGCTGTTTTTT	-	16	TRBV7-8	TRBD2	TRBJ2-2
CASSPHTGGTVNTIYF	TGTGCCAGCAGCCCCCACACAGGGGGGACAGTAAACACCATATATTTT	-	16	TRBV9	TRBD1	TRBJ1-3
CSVYRAGGANVLTF	TGCAGCGTTTACAGGGCCGGTGGGGCCAACGTCCTGACTTTC	-	14	TRBV29-1	-	TRBJ2-6
CASSQGTSGLNEQFF	TGTGCCAGCAGCCAAGGGACTAGCGGACTTAATGAGCAGTTCTTC	-	15	TRBV5-8	TRBD2	TRBJ2-1
CASSQTRAGGREQFF	TGTGCCAGCAGCCAAACAAGGGCGGGAGGGCGTGAGCAGTTCTTC	-	15	TRBV14	TRBD2	TRBJ2-1
CASTLTGTHTEKLFF	TGTGCCAGCACTTTGACCGGGACACACACCGAAAAACTGTTTTTT	-	15	TRBV6-6	-	TRBJ1-4
CASSNTRNTEAFF	TGTGCCAGCAGCAATACACGTAACACTGAAGCTTTCTTT	-	13	TRBV27	-	TRBJ1-1
CASTQRVAGRSDEQFF	TGTGCCAGCACCCAAAGGGTAGCGGGAAGGTCGGATGAGCAGTTCTTC	-	16	TRBV7-2	TRBD2	TRBJ2-1
CASRRLGEETQYF	TGTGCCAGCAGGAGACTCGGCGAAGAGACCCAGTACTTC	-	13	TRBV7-9	-	TRBJ2-5
CASSLVGAASSGYTF	TGTGCCAGCAGCTTGGTAGGGGCGGCCTCCTCTGGCTACACCTTC	-	15	TRBV5-4	-	TRBJ1-2
CASSQGQWAGNTIYF	TGCGCCAGCAGCCAAGGACAGTGGGCTGGAAACACCATATATTTT	-	15	TRBV4-1	-	TRBJ1-3
CASSLLAGAADTQYF	TGTGCCAGCAGTTTATTGGCAGGGGCAGCAGATACGCAGTATTTT	-	15	TRBV27	-	TRBJ2-3
CASSHGTGVFGQPQHF	TGTGCCAGCAGTCACGGGACTGGAGTTTTTGGGCAGCCCCAGCATTTT	-	16	TRBV7-2	-	TRBJ1-5
CASSPILAGHEQFF	TGTGCCAGCTCACCAATCCTAGCGGGGCATGAGCAGTTCTTC	-	14	TRBV18	TRBD2	TRBJ2-1
CASTTRRVGYTF	TGTGCCAGCACCACGCGGAGGGTCGGCTACACCTTC	-	12	TRBV6-1	-	TRBJ1-2